Below are 12 T cell receptor beta chains sequenced from a single sample in a study of OX40 agonist ivuxolimab in advanced cancers. Measured with immunoSEQ multiplex PCR; TCRdb has only the in-frame clones, and not every one. The repertoire holds 53,000 or so clones, with around four fifths as singletons. The sample in question was CD4+ or CD8+ T cells sorted from blood, obtained in a trial of the OX40 agonist ivuxolimab. These receptors all stem from an adult with an advanced solid tumor such as melanoma, head and neck, liver or kidney cancer.

The sample holds one count of this clone. The CDR3 sequence is CASSLAPGGGSNRYF. The CDR3 DNA follows: TGTGCCAGCAGCTTAGCGCCAGGGGGCGGATCAAACCGGTACTTC. The V call is TRBV7-6, the J call TRBJ2-7; 8 bases line up with TRBD1. V trimming: 0 bases; J trimming: 12 bases; junction bases outside the gene matches: 13. There are 15 residues in the CDR3. Germline assignment: CDR1 SGHVS and CDR2 FNYEAQ.

V is TRBV10-1 and J is TRBJ1-5; TRBD1 is a possible D gene (6 bases). This CDR3 contains 14 residues. In germline, CDR1 is WNHNN, CDR2 SYGVQD (reference sequence). V was cut by 7 bases and J by 5 bases, with 15 bases left in between. Written as DNA, the CDR3 is TGCGCCAGCATCGGACGGGCAGGGGATCAGCCCCAGCATTTT. This encodes CASIGRAGDQPQHF.

CDR3 loop: CASSSTGPPSYEQYF. In DNA form, the CDR3 reads TGTGCCAGCAGCTCCACCGGGCCTCCCTCCTACGAGCAGTACTTC. J is TRBJ2-7 and V is TRBV11-2; no clear D gene. CDR3 size: 15 residues. Germline V lookup: CDR1 SGHAT, CDR2 FQNNGV. The V gene lost 4 bases and the J gene lost 0 bases, with 13 bases spanning the gap.

This clone occurred a few times. V usage is TRBV2 and J usage is TRBJ1-6; D is possibly TRBD1 (6 bases). The CDR3 contains 15 residues. In germline, CDR1 is SNHLY, CDR2 FYNNEI. The V and J ends lost 5 bases and 6 bases respectively, with 14 bases between them. The CDR3: CASSKNQGTNSPLHF. In nucleotides, the CDR3 is TGTGCCAGCAGTAAAAATCAGGGGACTAATTCACCCCTCCACTTT. Full variable domain (remainder filled in from reference TRBV2 and TRBJ1-6): EPEVTQTPSHQVTQMGQEVILRCVPISNHLYFYWYRQILGQKVEFLVSFYNNEISEKSEIFDDQFSVERPDGSNFTLKIRSTKLEDSAMYFCASSKNQGTNSPLHFGNGTRLTVT.

The sample holds a few counts of this clone. Here the CDR3 reads CASSPQGYGYTF. CDR3 nucleotide sequence: TGTGCCAGCAGCCCACAGGGATATGGCTACACCTTC. The V call is TRBV7-2, the J call TRBJ1-2; D perhaps matches TRBD1 (6 bases). The germline V gene encodes CDR1 SGHTA and CDR2 FQGNSA. Deletions cut 5 bases from V and 5 bases from J, with 9 bases between. CDR3 length: 12 amino acids.

This clone was detected only a few times. The chain is built from TRBV11-1 and TRBJ2-1, with D possibly matching TRBD2 (6 bases). The ends were cut back, 5 bases at V and 5 bases at J, with 16 bases in the middle. The CDR3 is 15 amino acids. Germline CDR1 reads SGHAT; CDR2 reads FQDESV (reference sequence). The CDR3 protein is CASSTRGWGDNEQFF. CDR3 bases: TGTGCCAGCAGCACCCGAGGGTGGGGGGACAATGAGCAGTTCTTC. Using reference TRBV11-1 and TRBJ2-1 for the parts outside the CDR3, the full variable domain is EAEVAQSPRYKITEKSQAVAFWCDPISGHATLYWYRQILGQGPELLVQFQDESVVDDSQLPKDRFSAERLKGVDSTLKIQPAELGDSAMYLCASSTRGWGDNEQFFGPGTRLTVL.

CDR3 sequence (DNA): TGTGCCAGCAGCTTGGCCTTGACGAACTACAATGAGCAGTTCTTC. As protein: CASSLALTNYNEQFF. The rearrangement uses TRBV5-4 and TRBJ2-1, with D unclear. Trimming took 0 bases from V and 3 from J, leaving 10 bases between them. Germline V gene data show CDR1 as SGHNT and CDR2 as YYREEE (reference sequence). The CDR3 runs to 15 residues.

The chain is built from TRBV11-2 and TRBJ2-7, with D perhaps matching TRBD2 (5 bases). With 2 bases removed from V and 0 bases from J, the gap between germline ends came to 14 bases. CDR3 length equals 16 residues. Germline V lookup: CDR1 SGHAT, CDR2 FQNNGV. The CDR3 sequence is CASSLSSSGSSYEQYF. The DNA for the CDR3 is TGTGCCAGCAGCTTATCATCCAGCGGTAGCTCCTACGAGCAGTACTTC.

The chain has TRBV5-1 and TRBJ2-7; 15 positions match TRBD2. The CDR3 has 16 residues. CDR1 and CDR2 from the germline V gene are SGHRS and YFSETQ. V lost 5 bases, J lost 3 bases, and 6 bases stayed unmatched. Here the CDR3 reads CASSLGLAGGSYEQYF. CDR3 coding DNA: TGCGCCAGCAGTCTGGGACTAGCGGGGGGTAGCTACGAGCAGTACTTC.

In the case of this clone: Distinct nucleotide sequences in the sample also encode this CDR3. The rearrangement uses TRBV4-1 and TRBJ2-4, with a possible D match to TRBD2 (5 bases). The CDR3 sequence is 16 residues long. Trimming left V 0 bases short and J 0 bases short, with 9 bases between. CDR1 and CDR2 from the germline V gene are MGHRA and YSYEKL. Here the CDR3 DNA reads TGCGCCAGCAGCCAAGAAACGGGGATAGCCAAAAACATTCAGTACTTC. Its translation: CASSQETGIAKNIQYF.

In DNA, the CDR3 is TGTGCCAGCAGCTTGGGGTATGAGACCCAGTACTTC. Translating it yields CASSLGYETQYF. The chain couples TRBV7-2 to TRBJ2-5; D remains ambiguous. Germline values: CDR1 SGHTA, CDR2 FQGNSA. This CDR3 comprises 12 residues. V lost 3 bases and J 5 bases, leaving 7 bases between the germline ends.

The V gene is TRBV19, the J gene TRBJ2-5; D unclear. The CDR3 length is 15 residues. The V end lost 4 bases, the J end lost 3 bases, and 15 bases lay between the germline ends. Per the germline V gene, CDR1 is LNHDA and CDR2 is SQIVND (reference sequence). The CDR3, as DNA: TGTGCCAGTAGTAATAATAGTCCTGCCGAAGAGACCCAGTACTTC. It codes for CASSNNSPAEETQYF.